Detailed here is one T cell receptor beta chain. Its antigen is unidentified. Described time point: neoterminal ileum biopsy at postoperative endoscopy, about 6 months after surgery. The sample originates from a study of T cell repertoires in ileal Crohn's disease. Overall study: M6 samples are neoterminal ileum biopsies from postoperative colonoscopy.

Clones were read by immunoSEQ multiplex PCR, and TCRdb kept only the in-frame ones, dropping some. Here the sample spans over 8,500 clones, more than 80% being singletons. The V and J ends lost 0 bases and 0 bases respectively, with 13 bases between them. The CDR3 contains 16 residues. Germline V gene sequence: CDR1 SGDLS, CDR2 YYNGEE. Study-wide points: Every patient over 26.8% clonality showed endoscopic recurrence.

Sequenced sample: ileal tissue. The source of this sequence is an adult with Crohn's disease. The V call is TRBV9, the J call TRBJ2-7; no definite D call. This CDR3 reads CASSVGIATSSYEQYF. DNA of the CDR3: TGTGCCAGCAGCGTAGGGATAGCTACGAGCTCCTACGAGCAGTACTTC.